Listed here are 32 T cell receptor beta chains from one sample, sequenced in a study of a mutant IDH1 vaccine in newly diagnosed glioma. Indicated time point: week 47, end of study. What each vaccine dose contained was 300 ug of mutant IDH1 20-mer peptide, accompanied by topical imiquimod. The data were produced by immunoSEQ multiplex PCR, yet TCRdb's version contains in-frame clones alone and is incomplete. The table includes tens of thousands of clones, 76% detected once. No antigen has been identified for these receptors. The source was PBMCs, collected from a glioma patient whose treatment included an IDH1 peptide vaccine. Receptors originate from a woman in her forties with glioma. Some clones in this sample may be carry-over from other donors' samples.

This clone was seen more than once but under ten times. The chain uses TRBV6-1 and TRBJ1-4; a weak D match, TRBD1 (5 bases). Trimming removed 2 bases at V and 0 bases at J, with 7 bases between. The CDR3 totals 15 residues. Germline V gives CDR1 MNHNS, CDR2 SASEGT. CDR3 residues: CASSEPQATNEKLFF. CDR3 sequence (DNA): TGTGCCAGCAGTGAACCACAGGCAACTAATGAAAAACTGTTTTTT.

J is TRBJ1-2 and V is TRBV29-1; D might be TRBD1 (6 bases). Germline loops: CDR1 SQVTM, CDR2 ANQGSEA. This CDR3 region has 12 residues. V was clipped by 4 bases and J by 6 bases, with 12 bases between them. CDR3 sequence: CSVVGGPDGYTF. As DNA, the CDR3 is TGCAGCGTTGTGGGGGGGCCCGATGGCTACACCTTC.

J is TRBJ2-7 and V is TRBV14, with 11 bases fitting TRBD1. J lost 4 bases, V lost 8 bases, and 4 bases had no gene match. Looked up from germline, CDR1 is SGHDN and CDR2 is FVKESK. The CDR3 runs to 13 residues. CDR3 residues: CASSDRGLYEQYF. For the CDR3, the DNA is TGTGCCAGCTCGGACAGGGGGCTTTACGAGCAGTACTTC.

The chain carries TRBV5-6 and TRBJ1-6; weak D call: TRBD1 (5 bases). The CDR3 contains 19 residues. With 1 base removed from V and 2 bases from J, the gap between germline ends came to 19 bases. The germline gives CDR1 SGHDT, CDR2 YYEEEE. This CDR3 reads CASSLRIPEEGPYNSPLHF. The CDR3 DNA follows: TGTGCCAGCAGCTTGCGGATCCCCGAAGAGGGGCCCTATAATTCACCCCTCCACTTT.

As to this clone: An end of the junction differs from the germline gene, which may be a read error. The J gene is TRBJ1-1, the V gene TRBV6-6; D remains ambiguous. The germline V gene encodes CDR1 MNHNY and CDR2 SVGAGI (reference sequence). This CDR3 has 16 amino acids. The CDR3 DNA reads TGTGCCAGCAGTCTTACGATTAGTAGGAGGAACACTGAGGCTTTCTTT. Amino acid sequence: CASSLTISRRNTEAFF.

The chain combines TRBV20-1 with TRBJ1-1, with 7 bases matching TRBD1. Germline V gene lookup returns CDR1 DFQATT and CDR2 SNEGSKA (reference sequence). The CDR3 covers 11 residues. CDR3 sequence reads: CRASGGRGAFF. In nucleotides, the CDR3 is TGCAGGGCCTCAGGGGGGAGGGGGGCTTTCTTT.

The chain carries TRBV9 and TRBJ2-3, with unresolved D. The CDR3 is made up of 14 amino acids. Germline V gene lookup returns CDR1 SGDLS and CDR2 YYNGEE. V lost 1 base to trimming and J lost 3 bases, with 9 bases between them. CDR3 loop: CASSVSGRTDTQYF. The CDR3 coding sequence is TGTGCCAGCAGCGTATCCGGGCGGACAGATACGCAGTATTTT.

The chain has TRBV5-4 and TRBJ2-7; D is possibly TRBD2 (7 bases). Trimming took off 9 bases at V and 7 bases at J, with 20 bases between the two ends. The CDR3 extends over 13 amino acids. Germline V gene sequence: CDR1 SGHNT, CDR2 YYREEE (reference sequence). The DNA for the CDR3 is TGTGCCACCACTGAGGGGGGGGCAGTAGAGCAGTACTTC. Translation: CATTEGGAVEQYF.

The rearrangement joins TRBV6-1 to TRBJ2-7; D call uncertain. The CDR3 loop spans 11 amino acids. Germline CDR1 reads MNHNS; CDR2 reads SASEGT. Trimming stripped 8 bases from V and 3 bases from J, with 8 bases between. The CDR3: CASLDVYEQYF. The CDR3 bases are TGTGCCAGCCTAGATGTCTACGAGCAGTACTTC.

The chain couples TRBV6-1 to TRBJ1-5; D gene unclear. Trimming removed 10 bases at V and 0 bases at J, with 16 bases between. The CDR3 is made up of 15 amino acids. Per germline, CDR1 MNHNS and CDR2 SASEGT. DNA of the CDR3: TGTGCCATCATCGACGGAGTAGATAGCAATCAGCCCCAGCATTTT. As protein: CAIIDGVDSNQPQHF.

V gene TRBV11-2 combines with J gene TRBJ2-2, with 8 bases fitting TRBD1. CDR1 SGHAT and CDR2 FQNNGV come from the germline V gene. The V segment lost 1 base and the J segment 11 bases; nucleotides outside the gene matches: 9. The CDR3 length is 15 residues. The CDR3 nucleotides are TGTGCCAGCAGCTTAGGAGACAGGGGAGGCAGTGAGCTGTTTTTT. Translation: CASSLGDRGGSELFF.

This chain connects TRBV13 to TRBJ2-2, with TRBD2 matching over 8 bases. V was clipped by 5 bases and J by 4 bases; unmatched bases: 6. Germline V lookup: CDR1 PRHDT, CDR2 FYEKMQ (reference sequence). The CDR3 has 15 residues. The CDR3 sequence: CASSPPAGGTGELFF. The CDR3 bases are TGTGCCAGCAGCCCGCCGGCGGGGGGCACCGGGGAGCTGTTTTTT.

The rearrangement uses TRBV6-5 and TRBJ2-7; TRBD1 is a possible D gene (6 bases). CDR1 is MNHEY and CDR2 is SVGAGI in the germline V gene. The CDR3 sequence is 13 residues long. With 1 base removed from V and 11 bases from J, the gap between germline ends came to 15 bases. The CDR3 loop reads CASSYLTGMEEYF. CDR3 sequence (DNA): TGTGCCAGCAGTTACTTGACAGGTATGGAGGAGTACTTC.

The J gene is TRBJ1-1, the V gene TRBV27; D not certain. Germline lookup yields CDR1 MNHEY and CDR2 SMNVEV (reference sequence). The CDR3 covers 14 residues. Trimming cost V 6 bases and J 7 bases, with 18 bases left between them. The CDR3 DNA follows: TGTGCCAGCAGGGTTTTTTCGGGGTCTAGTGAAGCTTTCTTT. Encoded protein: CASRVFSGSSEAFF.

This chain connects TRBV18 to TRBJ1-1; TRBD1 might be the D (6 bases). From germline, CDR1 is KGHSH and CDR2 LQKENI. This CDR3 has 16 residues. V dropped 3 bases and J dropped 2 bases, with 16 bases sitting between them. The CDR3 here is CASSPIAGTSNTEAFF. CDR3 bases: TGTGCCAGCTCACCCATAGCCGGGACAAGTAACACTGAAGCTTTCTTT.

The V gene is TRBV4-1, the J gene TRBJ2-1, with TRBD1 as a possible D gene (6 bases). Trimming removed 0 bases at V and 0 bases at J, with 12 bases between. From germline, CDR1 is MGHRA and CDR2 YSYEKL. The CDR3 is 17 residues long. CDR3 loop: CASSQDQGTHSYNEQFF. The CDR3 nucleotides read TGCGCCAGCAGCCAAGATCAGGGGACCCACTCCTACAATGAGCAGTTCTTC.

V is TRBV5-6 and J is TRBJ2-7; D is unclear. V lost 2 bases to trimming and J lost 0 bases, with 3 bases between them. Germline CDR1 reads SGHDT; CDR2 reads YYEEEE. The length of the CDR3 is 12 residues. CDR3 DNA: TGTGCCAGCAGCTTCGACTCCTACGAGCAGTACTTC. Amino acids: CASSFDSYEQYF.

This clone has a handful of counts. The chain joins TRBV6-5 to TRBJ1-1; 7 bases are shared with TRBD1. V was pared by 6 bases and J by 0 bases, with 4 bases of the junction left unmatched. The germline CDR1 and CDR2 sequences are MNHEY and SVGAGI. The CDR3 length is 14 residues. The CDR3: CASSRRGMNTEAFF. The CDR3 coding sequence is TGTGCCAGCAGCCGCAGGGGGATGAACACTGAAGCTTTCTTT.

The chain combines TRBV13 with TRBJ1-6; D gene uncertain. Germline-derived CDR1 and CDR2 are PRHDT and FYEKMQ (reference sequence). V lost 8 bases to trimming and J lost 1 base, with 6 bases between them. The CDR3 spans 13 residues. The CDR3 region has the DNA TGTGCCAGCCGGAGATCCTATAATTCACCCCTCCACTTT. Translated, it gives CASRRSYNSPLHF.

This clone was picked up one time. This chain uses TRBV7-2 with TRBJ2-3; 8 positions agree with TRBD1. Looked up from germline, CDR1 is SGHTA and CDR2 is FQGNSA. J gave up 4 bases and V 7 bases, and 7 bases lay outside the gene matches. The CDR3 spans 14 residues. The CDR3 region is CASNTAGGADTQYF. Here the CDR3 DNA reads TGTGCCAGCAATACCGCAGGGGGCGCAGATACGCAGTATTTT.

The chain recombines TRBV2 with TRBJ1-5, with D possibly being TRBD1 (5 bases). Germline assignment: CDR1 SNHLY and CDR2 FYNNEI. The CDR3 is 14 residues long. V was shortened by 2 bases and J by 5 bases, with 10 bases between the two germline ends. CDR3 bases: TGTGCCAGCAGTGAACAGGGCAACTATCAGCCCCAGCATTTT. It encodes CASSEQGNYQPQHF. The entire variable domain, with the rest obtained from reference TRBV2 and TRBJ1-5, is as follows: EPEVTQTPSHQVTQMGQEVILRCVPISNHLYFYWYRQILGQKVEFLVSFYNNEISEKSEIFDDQFSVERPDGSNFTLKIRSTKLEDSAMYFCASSEQGNYQPQHFGDGTRLSIL.

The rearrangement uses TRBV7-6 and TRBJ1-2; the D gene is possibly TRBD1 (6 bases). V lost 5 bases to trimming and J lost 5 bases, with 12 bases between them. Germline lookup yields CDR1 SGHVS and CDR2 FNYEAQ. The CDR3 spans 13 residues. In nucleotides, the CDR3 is TGTGCCAGCAGCCCCGGGACACCTTATGGCTACACCTTC. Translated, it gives CASSPGTPYGYTF.

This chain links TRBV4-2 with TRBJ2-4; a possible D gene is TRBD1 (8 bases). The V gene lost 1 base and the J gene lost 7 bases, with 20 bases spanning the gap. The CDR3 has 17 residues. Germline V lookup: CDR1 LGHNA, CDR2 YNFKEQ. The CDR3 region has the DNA TGTGCCAGCAGCCAAGGGGGGGGACAGGTCCCGAGGAACATTCAGTACTTC. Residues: CASSQGGGQVPRNIQYF.

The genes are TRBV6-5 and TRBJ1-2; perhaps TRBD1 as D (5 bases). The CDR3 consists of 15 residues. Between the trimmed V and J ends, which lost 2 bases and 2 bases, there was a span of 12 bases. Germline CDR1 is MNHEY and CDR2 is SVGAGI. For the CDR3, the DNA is TGTGCCAGCAGTTACGACAGCTATTTGAACTATGGCTACACCTTC. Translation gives CASSYDSYLNYGYTF.

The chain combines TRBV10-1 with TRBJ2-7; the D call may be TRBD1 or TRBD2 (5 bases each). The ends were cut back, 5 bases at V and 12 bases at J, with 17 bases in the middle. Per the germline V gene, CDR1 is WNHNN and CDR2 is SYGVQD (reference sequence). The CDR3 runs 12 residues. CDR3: CASSWTGTGTYF. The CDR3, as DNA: TGCGCCAGCAGTTGGACGGGGACCGGGACGTACTTC.

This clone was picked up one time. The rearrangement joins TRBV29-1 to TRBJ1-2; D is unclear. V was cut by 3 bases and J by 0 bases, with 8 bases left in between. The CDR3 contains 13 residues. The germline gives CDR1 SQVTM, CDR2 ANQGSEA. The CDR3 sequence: CSVEPGANYGYTF. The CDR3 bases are TGCAGCGTTGAGCCCGGGGCTAACTATGGCTACACCTTC.

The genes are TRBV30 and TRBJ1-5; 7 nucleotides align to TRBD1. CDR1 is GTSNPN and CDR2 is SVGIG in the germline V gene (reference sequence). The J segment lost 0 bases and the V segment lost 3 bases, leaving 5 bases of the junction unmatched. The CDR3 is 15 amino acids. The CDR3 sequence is CAWSQGGASNQPQHF. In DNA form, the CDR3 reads TGTGCCTGGAGCCAGGGGGGGGCTAGCAATCAGCCCCAGCATTTT.

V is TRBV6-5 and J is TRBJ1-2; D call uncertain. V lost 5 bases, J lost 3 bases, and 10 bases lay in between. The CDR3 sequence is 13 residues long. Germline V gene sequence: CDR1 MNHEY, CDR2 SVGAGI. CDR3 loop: CASSTPGYYGYTF. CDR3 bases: TGTGCCAGCAGTACCCCAGGATACTATGGCTACACCTTC.

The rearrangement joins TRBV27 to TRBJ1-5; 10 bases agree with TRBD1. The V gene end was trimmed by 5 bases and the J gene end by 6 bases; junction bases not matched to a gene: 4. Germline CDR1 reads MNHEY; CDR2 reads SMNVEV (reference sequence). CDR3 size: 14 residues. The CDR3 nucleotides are TGTGCCAGCAGTGACAGGGGGCGAGGTCAGCCCCAGCATTTT. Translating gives CASSDRGRGQPQHF.

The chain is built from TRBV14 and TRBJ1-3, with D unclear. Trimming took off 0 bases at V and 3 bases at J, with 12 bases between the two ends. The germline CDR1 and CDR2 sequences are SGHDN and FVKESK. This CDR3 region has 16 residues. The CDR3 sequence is CASSQDSGSRGNTIYF. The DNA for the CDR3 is TGTGCCAGCAGCCAAGATTCGGGGAGCCGTGGAAACACCATATATTTT.

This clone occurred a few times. CDR3 protein: CASSISQGARFNQPQHF. The DNA of the CDR3 is TGTGCCAGTAGTATCTCTCAGGGGGCGCGGTTCAATCAGCCCCAGCATTTT. V is TRBV19 and J is TRBJ1-5; 8 bases align to TRBD1. Germline CDR1 reads LNHDA; CDR2 reads SQIVND (reference sequence). The junction had 10 bases not matched to a gene; V was cut back by 3 bases and J by 3 bases. The CDR3 loop spans 17 amino acids.

This CDR3 is CASKPRISGNQPQHF. DNA for the CDR3: TGTGCCAGCAAACCGAGAATAAGTGGCAATCAGCCCCAGCATTTT. The chain couples TRBV6-1 to TRBJ1-5, with D unclear. The CDR3 runs 15 residues. Trimming shortened V by 7 bases and J by 2 bases, and 15 bases separated the two germline ends. Germline lookup yields CDR1 MNHNS and CDR2 SASEGT.